One TCR beta chain is described in this entry. Its antigen is not known. This sample is drawn from a study of radiation and T cells in renal cell carcinoma. Indicated time point: baseline pretreatment blood. Specified treatment: 15 Gy SBRT to primary tumor, nephrectomy 4 weeks later. Radiation-treated patients gave blood at baseline, week 2 and week 4. Clear cell pathology was present in this patient's renal cell carcinoma. Study results and caveats: Baseline intratumoral clonotype presence is unknown without pretreatment biopsies. In blood, top tumor clones expanded by 2 weeks, shrinking by 4.

Germline assignment: CDR1 SGHRS and CDR2 YFSETQ. The CDR3 is 14 residues long. J was trimmed by 2 bases and V by 4 bases; bases with no gene match: 5. Some clones are missing from TCRdb's copy, which holds only in-frame ones; the method was immunoSEQ multiplex PCR. The sample carries over 45,000 clones, about three quarters recorded once. V is TRBV5-1 and J is TRBJ1-1; the match to TRBD1 covers 7 bases. The receptor was derived from a man between 60 and 70 years old with renal cell carcinoma. The sequences come from blood, collected from a patient whose treatment included radiotherapy and nephrectomy. The CDR3 sequence is CASSGGTVNTEAFF. The CDR3 DNA follows: TGCGCCAGCAGCGGCGGGACAGTCAACACTGAAGCTTTCTTT.